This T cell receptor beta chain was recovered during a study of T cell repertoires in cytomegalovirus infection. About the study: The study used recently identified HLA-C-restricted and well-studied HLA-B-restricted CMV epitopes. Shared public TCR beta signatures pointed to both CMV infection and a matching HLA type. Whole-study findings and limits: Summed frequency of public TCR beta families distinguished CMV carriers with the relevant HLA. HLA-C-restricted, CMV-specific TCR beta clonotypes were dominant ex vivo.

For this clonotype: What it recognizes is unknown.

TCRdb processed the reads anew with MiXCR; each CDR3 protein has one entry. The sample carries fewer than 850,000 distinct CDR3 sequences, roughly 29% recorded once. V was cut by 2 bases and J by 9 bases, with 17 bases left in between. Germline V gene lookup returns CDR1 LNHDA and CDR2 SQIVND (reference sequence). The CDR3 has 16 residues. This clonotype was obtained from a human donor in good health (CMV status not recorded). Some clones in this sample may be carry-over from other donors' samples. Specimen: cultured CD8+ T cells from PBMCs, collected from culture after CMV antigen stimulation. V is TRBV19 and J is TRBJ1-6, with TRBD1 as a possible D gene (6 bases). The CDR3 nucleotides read TGTGCCAGTAGTATATGGACTGGACAGTTCCTTTCACCCCTCCACTTT. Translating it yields CASSIWTGQFLSPLHF. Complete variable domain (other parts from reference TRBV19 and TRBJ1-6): DGGITQSPKYLFRKEGQNVTLSCEQNLNHDAMYWYRQDPGQGLRLIYYSQIVNDFQKGDIAEGYSVSREKKESFPLTVTSAQKNPTAFYLCASSIWTGQFLSPLHFGNGTRLTVT.